Given below is one T cell receptor (beta chain) in context. The target antigen is unknown. CDR1 SQVTM and CDR2 ANQGSEA come from the germline V gene. This CDR3 spans 15 amino acids. Trimming took 0 bases from V and 3 from J, leaving 9 bases between them. This entry comes from a study of T cell responses to AZD1222 COVID-19 vaccine. Study-level findings and limits: Donors, mostly white British, included more females; clonal diversity was possibly underestimated.

Assay used: immunoSEQ multiplex PCR; TCRdb lists only in-frame clones, some missing. The sample lists just over 150,000 clones, 88% seen once, with 5.5% to 8% in the top ten. The origin of this receptor is an adult who had recovered from COVID-19. Sequenced material: peripheral blood, taken after recovery from COVID-19. The chain employs TRBV29-1 and TRBJ2-6; D is unresolved. The CDR3: CSVEERVIGANVLTF. The CDR3 DNA reads as TGCAGCGTTGAAGAAAGGGTAATTGGGGCCAACGTCCTGACTTTC.